The 17 T cell receptor beta chains presented below share a single source sample, sequenced in a study of CD8+CD57+ T cells in acquired aplastic anemia listed by TCRdb under 2018. The patients picked for sequencing were ones in whom flow cytometry had shown an expansion of CD8+CD57+ cells. The instrument was an Illumina HiSeq 2000. Genomic DNA served as template for TCR beta VDJ combination and CDR3 sequence profiling. The public reads were reanalyzed by TCRdb: fastp trimming at Q25, MiXCR alignment, in-frame beta chains only. CDR3 protein duplicates are merged, each entry listing the most common genes and DNA. The sample table records about 470,000 distinct CDR3 sequences; approximately 33% of these occur just once. The top ten hold 0.75% to 0.95% of the sample. The source material was sorted CD4+, CD8+, or CD8+CD57+ T cells (not recorded which) from PBMCs. The receptor set was obtained from a human donor with aplastic anemia.

This clonotype was observed many times. CDR3 in amino acids: CASTGGAGYGYTF. In DNA, the CDR3 is TGTGCCAGCACAGGGGGCGCGGGCTATGGCTACACCTTC. This chain links TRBV10-3 with TRBJ1-2, with TRBD1 identical over 9 bases. The CDR3 has 13 amino acids. Per the germline V gene, CDR1 is ENHRY and CDR2 is SYGVKD. With 10 bases clipped from V and 4 bases from J, the junction kept 7 bases outside the gene matches.

There are many counts of this clonotype. The V and J genes are TRBV12-3 or TRBV12-4 and TRBJ1-5; 12 bases map to TRBD1. V was pared by 3 bases and J by 2 bases, with 2 bases of the junction left unmatched. The CDR3 has 16 amino acids. The CDR3 here is CASSLGQGAGNQPQHF. In DNA form, the CDR3 reads TGTGCCAGCAGTTTGGGACAGGGGGCGGGCAATCAGCCCCAGCATTTT.

This clonotype was detected a few times. The gene calls are TRBV11-2 and TRBJ2-7; 13 positions match TRBD2. The length of the CDR3 is 18 residues. Germline loops: CDR1 SGHAT, CDR2 FQNNGV. J lost 7 bases, V lost 6 bases, and 18 bases had no gene match. DNA of the CDR3: TGTGCCAGCAGTTCCCTAAGGACCCCGGGACTAGCGGGAAGGGAGCAGTACTTC. Its translation is CASSSLRTPGLAGREQYF.

This clonotype came up a few times. This chain uses TRBV11-3 with TRBJ2-4; D possibly corresponds to TRBD2 (5 bases). The CDR3 is 14 amino acids. Trimming stripped 3 bases from V and 6 bases from J, with 12 bases between. Germline V gene sequence: CDR1 SGHNT, CDR2 YENEEA. CDR3 sequence: CASSFADGGNIQYF. In DNA, the CDR3 is TGTGCCAGCAGCTTCGCTGATGGAGGAAACATTCAGTACTTC.

Many counts were recorded for this clonotype. Written as DNA, the CDR3 is TGTGCCAGCGACTCTTCGGGGGCGGACTACGAGCAGTACTTC. This sequence encodes CASDSSGADYEQYF. This chain links TRBV2 with TRBJ2-7; D may be TRBD1 or TRBD2 (6 bases each). Germline V CDR1 and CDR2: SNHLY, FYNNEI. The CDR3 is 14 residues long. Trimming pared 8 bases from V and 3 bases from J, leaving 17 bases between.

This clonotype turned up a few times. The chain joins TRBV5-1 to TRBJ2-3; 7 bases line up with TRBD2. Trimming took 3 bases from V and 2 from J; bases not matched to a gene: 3. The CDR3 loop spans 14 amino acids. Germline CDR1 is SGHRS and CDR2 is YFSETQ. DNA of the CDR3: TGCGCCAGCAGCTCGGGGGGACTCACAGATACGCAGTATTTT. Amino acid sequence: CASSSGGLTDTQYF.

This clonotype was picked up a small number of times. The V gene is TRBV15, the J gene TRBJ1-2; D remains unclear. Trimming took off 1 base at V and 3 bases at J, with 9 bases between the two ends. Germline CDR1 reads LNHNV; CDR2 reads YYDKDF (reference sequence). This CDR3 has 14 amino acids. The CDR3 bases are TGTGCCACCAGCAGAGGACCTCGGGACTATGGCTACACCTTC. It specifies CATSRGPRDYGYTF.

This clonotype was detected ten times or more. The rearrangement links TRBV25-1 to TRBJ1-2; D gene ambiguous. This CDR3 region has 12 residues. Germline lookup yields CDR1 MGHDK and CDR2 SYGVNS. Trimming cost V 6 bases and J 3 bases, with 8 bases left between them. The CDR3 protein is CASRDRHYGYTF. CDR3 coding DNA: TGTGCCAGCAGGGACCGACACTATGGCTACACCTTC.

The J gene is TRBJ1-1, the V gene TRBV9, with TRBD1 identical over 8 bases. The CDR3 has 14 residues. Germline CDR1 is SGDLS and CDR2 is YYNGEE. Trimming at V came to 3 bases and at J to 1 base, leaving 2 bases not matched to a gene. The CDR3 is CASSDDRGNTEAFF. The CDR3 coding sequence is TGTGCCAGCAGCGATGACAGGGGGAACACTGAAGCTTTCTTT.

CDR3 nucleotide sequence: TGCGCCAGCAGCCAACCACCTAGCGGAAACCAAGAGACCCAGTACTTC. It encodes CASSQPPSGNQETQYF. The V call is TRBV4-1, the J call TRBJ2-5, with 7 bases that match TRBD2. The CDR3 runs 16 residues. CDR1 and CDR2 from the germline V gene are MGHRA and YSYEKL. The V and J ends lost 2 bases and 0 bases, in that order; junction bases with no gene match: 6.

The genes are TRBV6-5 and TRBJ2-7; 8 bases align to TRBD2. Germline loops: CDR1 MNHEY, CDR2 SVGAGI. There are 15 residues in the CDR3. V lost 0 bases and J lost 2; bases outside the gene matches: 3. The CDR3 loop is CASSYSSRGAYEQYF. In DNA form, the CDR3 reads TGTGCCAGCAGTTACTCATCGCGGGGGGCCTACGAGCAGTACTTC.

This clonotype has more than one count but fewer than ten. The CDR3 nucleotides are TGTGCCAGCAGCTTCGCAGGGAGCACCGGGGAGCTGTTTTTT. It translates to CASSFAGSTGELFF. V usage is TRBV7-2 and J usage is TRBJ2-2; D possibly matches TRBD1 or TRBD2 (5 bases each). Germline V gene sequence: CDR1 SGHTA, CDR2 FQGNSA. The V end was cut by 3 bases, the J end by 4 bases, with 9 bases between. The CDR3 runs to 14 residues.

In this sample, this clonotype turned up many times. This chain links TRBV10-3 with TRBJ2-1; TRBD2 matches 7 bases. The CDR3 covers 14 residues. Germline trimming cut 2 bases from V and 4 bases from J; bases unmatched to any gene: 2. Germline V gene lookup returns CDR1 ENHRY and CDR2 SYGVKD. The chain's CDR3 is CAISETSEYNEQFF. The CDR3 region has the DNA TGTGCCATCAGTGAGACTAGCGAGTACAATGAGCAGTTCTTC.

This clonotype turned up a few times. V gene TRBV4-2 combines with J gene TRBJ1-5, with 8 bases lining up with TRBD1. V gave up 5 bases and J gave up 0 bases; unmatched junction bases: 9. There are 17 residues in the CDR3. The V gene's germline CDR1 is LGHNA and CDR2 YNFKEQ. CDR3 sequence: CASSKITGGISNQPQHF. In DNA, the CDR3 is TGTGCCAGCAGCAAAATAACAGGGGGGATTAGCAATCAGCCCCAGCATTTT.

The chain links TRBV29-1 to TRBJ2-7, with 9 bases lining up with TRBD1. The trim removed 6 bases at V and 9 bases at J, leaving 12 bases unmatched. The CDR3 runs to 13 residues. The germline gives CDR1 SQVTM, CDR2 ANQGSEA. The CDR3 here is CSVDQTGGIGQYF. DNA of the CDR3: TGCAGCGTGGACCAGACAGGGGGAATCGGGCAGTACTTC.

The V call is TRBV30, the J call TRBJ2-3; TRBD1 aligns across 10 bases. Germline CDR1 and CDR2: GTSNPN and SVGIG (reference sequence). There are 14 residues in the CDR3. The trim removed 5 bases at V and 2 bases at J, leaving 4 bases unmatched. The CDR3 region is CAWGQGGATDTQYF. Here the CDR3 DNA reads TGTGCCTGGGGACAGGGGGGAGCCACAGATACGCAGTATTTT.

This rearrangement joins TRBV25-1 to TRBJ1-1; 8 nucleotides agree with TRBD1. Germline loops: CDR1 MGHDK, CDR2 SYGVNS. The V segment lost 4 bases and the J segment 0 bases; nucleotides outside the gene matches: 10. The CDR3 runs 17 residues. CDR3 in DNA: TGTGCCAGCAGTGTACCGGGACAGGCTTTAATGAACACTGAAGCTTTCTTT. This sequence encodes CASSVPGQALMNTEAFF.